Each of the 10 T cell receptor beta chains below was sequenced from the same sample in a study of Tregs in tolerant kidney transplant recipients. Measured with immunoSEQ multiplex PCR; TCRdb has only the in-frame clones, and not every one. The sample has 15,000 to 20,000 clones, less than 80% seen once; the top ten hold approximately 3%. Which antigens these TCRs recognize remains unknown. The sequenced material came from Tregs from blood cultured with allogeneic cells. Receptor source: a human donor in good health.

The chain recombines TRBV6-1 with TRBJ2-2; 11 nucleotides align to TRBD2. V lost 6 bases and J lost 10; bases outside the gene matches: 10. Per the germline V gene, CDR1 is MNHNS and CDR2 is SASEGT. This CDR3 has 15 amino acids. Here the CDR3 reads CASSDVAGGPEELFF. The DNA for the CDR3 is TGTGCCAGCAGCGACGTAGCGGGGGGGCCAGAGGAGCTGTTTTTT.

The V and J genes are TRBV12-5 and TRBJ1-1; D gene unclear. From germline, CDR1 is LGHNT and CDR2 FRNRAP. The V end lost 5 bases, the J end lost 7 bases, and 11 bases lay between the germline ends. The CDR3 is 12 residues long. CDR3 region: CASGIPVVEAFF. CDR3 in DNA: TGTGCTAGTGGTATCCCAGTGGTTGAAGCTTTCTTT.

A few counts support this clone. The chain has TRBV10-2 and TRBJ2-3; 12 nucleotides align to TRBD2. The CDR3 length is 16 residues. CDR1 is WSHSY, CDR2 SAAADI, per germline. With 7 bases clipped from V and 2 bases from J, the junction kept 7 bases outside the gene matches. The CDR3 loop is CASTPLAGGSTDTQYF. Written as DNA, the CDR3 is TGCGCCAGCACGCCCCTAGCGGGAGGGTCCACAGATACGCAGTATTTT.

This sequence joins TRBV6-5 and TRBJ2-5; 8 positions agree with TRBD2. The V gene end was trimmed by 4 bases and the J gene end by 0 bases; junction bases not matched to a gene: 4. The CDR3 runs 15 residues. Germline V gene lookup returns CDR1 MNHEY and CDR2 SVGAGI. The CDR3 protein is CASSFPRGDQETQYF. CDR3 coding DNA: TGTGCCAGCAGTTTCCCGCGGGGGGACCAAGAGACCCAGTACTTC.

This clone has only one observation. The chain links TRBV5-1 to TRBJ2-5, with D perhaps being TRBD1 or TRBD2 (5 bases each). Germline values: CDR1 SGHRS, CDR2 YFSETQ. V gave up 6 bases and J gave up 5 bases, with 17 bases separating them. The CDR3 covers 14 residues. CDR3 DNA sequence: TGCGCCAGCACCCCGGGGCCCCCCCGGGAGACCCAGTACTTC. As protein: CASTPGPPRETQYF.

The gene calls are TRBV18 and TRBJ2-3; D is unresolved. The CDR3 extends over 13 amino acids. Germline V gene lookup returns CDR1 KGHSH and CDR2 LQKENI. Trimming took off 4 bases at V and 6 bases at J, with 11 bases between the two ends. The CDR3: CASSHGPQDTQYF. The CDR3 bases are TGTGCCAGCTCACACGGACCCCAGGATACGCAGTATTTT.

In its sample, this clone is medium-sized. The chain uses TRBV2 and TRBJ2-2; maybe TRBD2 (5 bases). Germline CDR1 is SNHLY and CDR2 is FYNNEI. There are 13 residues in the CDR3. The V end lost 7 bases, the J end lost 6 bases, and 12 bases lay between the germline ends. DNA of the CDR3: TGTGCCAGCACCGTGTACGGGGCCGGGGAGCTGTTTTTT. It specifies CASTVYGAGELFF.

V is TRBV2 and J is TRBJ2-3; D possibly corresponds to TRBD2 (5 bases). This CDR3 is built from 15 residues. The V and J ends lost 5 bases and 0 bases respectively, with 12 bases between them. Germline V gene lookup returns CDR1 SNHLY and CDR2 FYNNEI. The CDR3 sequence: CASSRTRDSTDTQYF. CDR3 in DNA: TGTGCCAGCAGTCGAACTCGGGATAGCACAGATACGCAGTATTTT.

The genes are TRBV5-4 and TRBJ2-7, with 10 bases aligning to TRBD2. V shed 4 bases and J 3 bases; nucleotides not matched to a gene: 4. The CDR3 contains 14 residues. The germline CDR1 and CDR2 sequences are SGHNT and YYREEE (reference sequence). The CDR3 spells CASSGVAGGYEQYF. The CDR3 DNA follows: TGTGCCAGCAGCGGCGTAGCGGGAGGCTACGAGCAGTACTTC.

This clone was counted only a few times. The chain carries TRBV29-1 and TRBJ1-1; D gene unclear. The germline CDR1 and CDR2 sequences are SQVTM and ANQGSEA. Deletions cut 2 bases from V and 3 bases from J, with 4 bases between. This CDR3 is 11 amino acids long. The CDR3 region is CSVEYHTEAFF. The CDR3 DNA reads TGCAGCGTTGAATACCACACTGAAGCTTTCTTT.